A single sample is the source of the 17 T cell receptor beta chains below, sequenced in a study of stem cell transplantation in POMP-related autoinflammatory disease. Profiling relied on immunoSEQ multiplex PCR, and the TCRdb table lists in-frame clones only, not all of them. The data contain 25,000 to 40,000 clones, just over 85% of them singletons. The sample consisted of CD4+ T cells from PBMCs, taken before stem cell transplantation. These receptors were collected from a human donor with POMP-related autoinflammation and immune dysregulation (PRAID).

The chain joins TRBV5-6 to TRBJ1-6; D gene unclear. The CDR3 extends over 14 amino acids. Germline V gene lookup returns CDR1 SGHDT and CDR2 YYEEEE. The V end lost 2 bases, the J end lost 8 bases, and 11 bases lay between the germline ends. CDR3 sequence (DNA): TGTGCCAGCAGCTTATCCCGTTTGGATTCACCCCTCCACTTT. Its translation: CASSLSRLDSPLHF.

This chain uses TRBV7-9 with TRBJ2-7; D uncertain. This CDR3 is 15 amino acids long. Trimming cost V 2 bases and J 6 bases, with 17 bases left between them. The V gene's germline CDR1 is SEHNR and CDR2 FQNEAQ (reference sequence). CDR3 in amino acids: CASSLTRHTMGEQYF. In DNA form, the CDR3 reads TGTGCCAGCAGCTTAACGCGGCATACTATGGGCGAGCAGTACTTC.

This chain uses TRBV7-9 with TRBJ1-4, with 11 bases identical to TRBD1. From germline, CDR1 is SEHNR and CDR2 FQNEAQ (reference sequence). The junction had 7 bases not matched to a gene; V was cut back by 3 bases and J by 7 bases. The CDR3 spans 16 residues. The chain's CDR3 is CASSLDRGRSTEKLFF. In DNA form, the CDR3 reads TGTGCCAGCAGCTTGGACAGGGGGCGCAGTACTGAAAAACTGTTTTTT.

The chain joins TRBV11-2 to TRBJ1-2; 9 bases map to TRBD1. J gave up 4 bases and V 8 bases, and 8 bases lay outside the gene matches. CDR1 and CDR2 from the germline V gene are SGHAT and FQNNGV. The CDR3 extends over 14 amino acids. CDR3 in DNA: TGTGCCAGCGGAGACAGGGGGACATTCTATGGCTACACCTTC. It codes for CASGDRGTFYGYTF.

The V gene is TRBV10-2, the J gene TRBJ2-7; D uncertain. Germline loops: CDR1 WSHSY, CDR2 SAAADI. V lost 5 bases and J 0 bases, leaving 11 bases between the germline ends. This CDR3 region has 14 residues. The CDR3, as DNA: TGCGCCAGCAGTCGTGGCCGAACCTCCTACGAGCAGTACTTC. Protein: CASSRGRTSYEQYF.

The chain combines TRBV4-1 with TRBJ2-7; the D gene is possibly TRBD2 (5 bases). Germline values: CDR1 MGHRA, CDR2 YSYEKL. V lost 1 base to trimming and J lost 3 bases, with 13 bases between them. The CDR3 runs to 15 residues. This chain's CDR3 is CASSQGSGIIYEQYF. In DNA, the CDR3 is TGCGCCAGCAGCCAAGGTTCGGGAATAATCTACGAGCAGTACTTC.

The chain has TRBV6-1 and TRBJ2-1; 9 bases fit TRBD1. V gave up 10 bases and J gave up 4 bases; unmatched junction bases: 11. The CDR3 sequence is 15 residues long. CDR1 is MNHNS, CDR2 SASEGT, per germline. CDR3 sequence: CAIVSTGGNYNEQFF. The CDR3, as DNA: TGTGCCATCGTCTCGACAGGGGGGAATTACAATGAGCAGTTCTTC.

This clone was observed a handful of times. The chain uses TRBV5-4 and TRBJ1-3; the D gene is possibly TRBD1 (5 bases). The V end lost 4 bases, the J end lost 0 bases, and 11 bases lay between the germline ends. The CDR3 consists of 15 residues. Germline V lookup: CDR1 SGHNT, CDR2 YYREEE (reference sequence). CDR3 sequence reads: CASSRDESSGNTIYF. As DNA, the CDR3 is TGTGCCAGCAGCCGGGACGAAAGCTCTGGAAACACCATATATTTT.

V and J are TRBV27 and TRBJ2-7; no definite D call. The CDR3 sequence is 13 residues long. Germline V CDR1 and CDR2: MNHEY, SMNVEV (reference sequence). Trimming took off 0 bases at V and 3 bases at J, with 6 bases between the two ends. The CDR3 sequence: CASSLSPLYEQYF. CDR3 bases: TGTGCCAGCAGTTTATCCCCCCTCTACGAGCAGTACTTC.

V and J are TRBV6-1 and TRBJ1-2; unclear D gene. Germline CDR1 reads MNHNS; CDR2 reads SASEGT. The CDR3 length is 15 residues. V gave up 3 bases and J gave up 3 bases, with 14 bases separating them. The CDR3 protein is CASSELFGQYYGYTF. CDR3 nucleotides: TGTGCCAGCAGTGAGTTATTTGGGCAGTACTATGGCTACACCTTC.

DNA of the CDR3: TGTGCCAGCGCATCCCCCGATGGAATGCAGGAAAAACTGTTTTTT. Amino acid sequence: CASASPDGMQEKLFF. The chain combines TRBV28 with TRBJ1-4, with D uncertain. Trimming took 8 bases from V and 8 from J, leaving 21 bases between them. Germline-derived CDR1 and CDR2 are MDHEN and SYDVKM. The length of the CDR3 is 15 residues.

The J gene is TRBJ1-1, the V gene TRBV2; 8 positions match TRBD1. V trimming: 1 base; J trimming: 4 bases; junction bases outside the gene matches: 11. The CDR3 contains 17 residues. In germline, CDR1 is SNHLY, CDR2 FYNNEI. CDR3 residues: CASSEGGQGASITEAFF. DNA of the CDR3: TGTGCCAGCAGTGAAGGGGGCCAGGGGGCCTCTATCACTGAAGCTTTCTTT. Looking up the rest from reference TRBV2 and TRBJ1-1 gives the full variable domain: EPEVTQTPSHQVTQMGQEVILRCVPISNHLYFYWYRQILGQKVEFLVSFYNNEISEKSEIFDDQFSVERPDGSNFTLKIRSTKLEDSAMYFCASSEGGQGASITEAFFGQGTRLTVV.

The genes are TRBV2 and TRBJ1-2; TRBD1 matches 7 bases. Germline assignment: CDR1 SNHLY and CDR2 FYNNEI. The V segment lost 5 bases and the J segment 6 bases; nucleotides outside the gene matches: 9. CDR3 size: 14 residues. DNA of the CDR3: TGTGCCAGCAGTTTGACAGGGTTTCCCAATGGCTACACCTTC. It yields the protein CASSLTGFPNGYTF.

This CDR3 is CASRTGTVYEQYF. DNA of the CDR3: TGTGCCAGCAGAACCGGGACAGTCTACGAGCAGTACTTC. The chain employs TRBV6-6 and TRBJ2-7, with TRBD1 identical over 7 bases. The CDR3 has 13 residues. Trimming removed 6 bases from V and 3 bases from J; junction bases left unmatched: 5. Germline V gene lookup returns CDR1 MNHNY and CDR2 SVGAGI (reference sequence).

The chain recombines TRBV27 with TRBJ2-3, with 8 nucleotides matching TRBD1. The ends lost 2 bases at V and 8 bases at J; junction bases unmatched: 12. This CDR3 is built from 16 residues. The germline CDR1 and CDR2 sequences are MNHEY and SMNVEV (reference sequence). In DNA, the CDR3 is TGTGCCAGCAGTTTACGGGACAGGCCTGCTTACGGTACGCAGTATTTT. Its translation: CASSLRDRPAYGTQYF.

This clone was seen only once. The V gene is TRBV18, the J gene TRBJ1-1; D perhaps matches TRBD1 (6 bases). Germline lookup yields CDR1 KGHSH and CDR2 LQKENI. V lost 3 bases, J lost 2 bases, and 10 bases lay in between. This CDR3 region has 14 residues. In DNA, the CDR3 is TGTGCCAGCTCACCTTCGGGGGGCAACACTGAAGCTTTCTTT. This sequence encodes CASSPSGGNTEAFF.

V is TRBV28 and J is TRBJ1-1, with unresolved D. From germline, CDR1 is MDHEN and CDR2 SYDVKM. CDR3 length equals 12 residues. Trimming took 7 bases from V and 4 from J, leaving 10 bases between them. CDR3 nucleotides: TGTGCCAGCAATGGGTGGGGCACTGAAGCTTTCTTT. As protein: CASNGWGTEAFF. Together with reference TRBV28 and TRBJ1-1, the CDR3 gives the full variable domain: DVKVTQSSRYLVKRTGEKVFLECVQDMDHENMFWYRQDPGLGLRLIYFSYDVKMKEKGDIPEGYSVSREKKERFSLILESASTNQTSMYLCASNGWGTEAFFGQGTRLTVV.